This T cell receptor beta chain was documented in a study of cytomegalovirus exposure and HLA in healthy donors (dated by TCRdb to between 2016 and 2019). Looking at the study overall: The 650 to 750 repertoires of the first cohort and the 95 to 150 validation repertoires were produced on the same platform, according to a later analysis. In addition to the first cohort of 666 subjects, a separate validation cohort of approximately 120 different subjects was used. To predict cytomegalovirus infection status, the study brought together high-throughput TCR immunosequencing, statistical association of individual TCRs with disease status, and machine learning. The study aimed to test whether cataloging public T cell receptors could reveal signatures of past pathogen exposure.

Separate from the approximately 700-subject first cohort, the validation cohort of about 120 subjects was the group to which the donors belonged. Overall study outcomes, separate from this receptor: The study listed 164 TCR beta chains as associated with cytomegalovirus. The classifier was reported to diagnose cytomegalovirus status with high specificity and sensitivity in both the original and validation cohorts. In vitro tests confirmed that a few of the cytomegalovirus-associated TCR beta chains recognize cytomegalovirus antigens. Subsequent analysis determined that TCRs grouped into clusters in the first cohort also showed a tendency toward co-occurrence across the 120 or so validation repertoires, and 85% to 95% of cluster scores exceeded 0. While some public TCRs were present in many individuals, most TCR sequences turned up only very rarely across donors. A later analysis lacked HLA typing for the validation cohort, so it scored co-occurrence in that cohort across all 120 or so repertoires. The authors suggested that the approach could potentially be generalized to other disease states and immunological phenotypes.

The CDR3 runs 16 residues from the cysteine to the phenylalanine. Only CDR3 DNA is held: 48 bases, read in frame from base 1. CDR1 SGHRS and CDR2 YFSETQ are derived from the germline V gene. V loses 3 bases at its end and J loses 4 bases; junction bases beyond the gene matches: 9. Remarks on this clone: This receptor's antigen is unknown. Per-nucleotide qualities are absent, and no much larger clonotype sits a single base away.

Library preparation employed the immunoSEQ multiplex PCR assay. As for the original processing: A statistical classification framework was built to diagnose cytomegalovirus status from the catalog of TCR beta chain sequences. The immuneACCESS repertoire file appears here via TCRdb, limited to in-frame rearrangements. These files lack a portion of the clones; in checked studies, under half of the deficit traces to unresolved V genes, and the cause of the others is not known. V and J calls and clone size come straight from that table; D and trimming were deduced from the DNA. The sample table shows some 330,000 clones, and about nine tenths are seen once. 0.84% of the sample is held by the ten biggest clonotypes.

Source material: PBMCs. This clonotype was sampled from a woman between 18 and 30 years old in good health and CMV-seronegative. The chain is assembled from TRBV5-1 and TRBJ2-2; 7 nucleotides in the junction match TRBD2. The nucleotide sequence is given as TGCGCCAGCAGCTCCCCGAGCGGGATTCGCACCGGGGAGCTGTTTTTT. Translation gives CASSSPSGIRTGELFF.